This T cell receptor beta chain is from a study of blood T cell repertoires in COVID-19. Study summary: Sites across the United States, Italy and Spain contributed samples from acute and convalescent COVID-19. From T cells, B-cell-depleted T cells, or PBMCs came the material, which was cDNA or gDNA.

This clone was observed a few times. Germline and junction disagree at one end, which may indicate a read error. CDR1 and CDR2 from the germline V gene are MNHEY and SVGEGT. This CDR3 region has 12 residues. In the original workflow: For nucleated cells, counts were estimated from reference gene primer amplification. Clones were read by immunoSEQ multiplex PCR, and TCRdb kept only the in-frame ones, dropping some. From that table come the V and J calls and clone size; the DNA was used to work out D and trimming. The sample lists about 48,000 clones, about 90% seen once, with 15% to 20% in the top ten.

J is TRBJ1-5 and V is TRBV6-2 or TRBV6-3; TRBD1 matches at 8 bases. Sequenced material: peripheral blood. The TCR originated in a human donor in a cohort sampled during active COVID-19. The CDR3 region has the DNA TGTGCCAGCAGTTACGGGCTAGTCAGGGGGCTTTTT. Translated, it gives CASSYGLVRGLF.